This TCR beta chain stems from a study of T cell responses to AZD1222 COVID-19 vaccine. Sequenced by immunoSEQ multiplex PCR; TCRdb stores in-frame clones only, minus some. Of around 180,000 clones in the sample, 90% were seen once. Germline V gives CDR1 LGHDT, CDR2 YNNKEL (reference sequence). This CDR3 has 12 residues. With 5 bases removed from V and 7 bases from J, the gap between germline ends came to 6 bases. The material was peripheral blood, obtained on day 0 of AZD1222 vaccination. The sequence was collected from an adult in good health. The chain carries TRBV3-1 (or the pseudogene TRBV3-2) and TRBJ1-6, with D perhaps TRBD1 (5 bases). This chain's CDR3 is CASSSGNSPLHF. The DNA for the CDR3 is TGTGCCAGCAGCTCAGGGAATTCACCCCTCCACTTT.